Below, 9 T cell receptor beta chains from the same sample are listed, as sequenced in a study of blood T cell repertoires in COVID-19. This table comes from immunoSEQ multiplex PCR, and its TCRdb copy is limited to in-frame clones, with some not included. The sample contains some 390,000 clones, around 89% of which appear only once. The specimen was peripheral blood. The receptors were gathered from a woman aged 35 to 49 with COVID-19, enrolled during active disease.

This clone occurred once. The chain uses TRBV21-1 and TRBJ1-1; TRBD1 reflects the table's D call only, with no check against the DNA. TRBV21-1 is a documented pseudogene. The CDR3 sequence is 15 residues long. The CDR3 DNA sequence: TGTGCCAGCAGCAATAGGGACAGGGAAGGGGGTGAAGCTTTCTTT. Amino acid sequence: CASSNRDREGGEAFF.

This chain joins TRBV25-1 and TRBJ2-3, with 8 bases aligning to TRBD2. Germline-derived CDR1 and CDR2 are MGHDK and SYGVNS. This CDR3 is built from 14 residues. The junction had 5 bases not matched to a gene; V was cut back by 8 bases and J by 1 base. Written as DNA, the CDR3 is TGTGCCAGCGGGCGTAGCGGGGGCACAGATACGCAGTATTTT. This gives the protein CASGRSGGTDTQYF.

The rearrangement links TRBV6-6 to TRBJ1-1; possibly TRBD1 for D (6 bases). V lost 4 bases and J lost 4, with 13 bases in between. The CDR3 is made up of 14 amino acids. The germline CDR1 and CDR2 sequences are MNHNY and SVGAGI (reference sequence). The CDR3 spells CASSWTQGSTEAFF. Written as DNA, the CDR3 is TGTGCCAGCAGTTGGACTCAGGGGTCCACTGAAGCTTTCTTT.

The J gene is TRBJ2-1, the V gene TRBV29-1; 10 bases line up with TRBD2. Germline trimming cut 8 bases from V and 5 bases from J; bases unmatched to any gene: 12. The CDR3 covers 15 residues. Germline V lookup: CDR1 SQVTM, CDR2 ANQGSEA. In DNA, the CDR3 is TGCAGCACCCGAAGCGCTAGCGGGGGACACAATGAGCAGTTCTTC. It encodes CSTRSASGGHNEQFF.

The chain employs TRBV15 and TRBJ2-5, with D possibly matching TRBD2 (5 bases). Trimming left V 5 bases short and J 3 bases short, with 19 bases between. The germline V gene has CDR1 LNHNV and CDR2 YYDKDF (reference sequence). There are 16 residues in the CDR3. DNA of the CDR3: TGTGCCACCAGCTCAACCCCTACTCTACTAGAAGAGACCCAGTACTTC. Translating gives CATSSTPTLLEETQYF.

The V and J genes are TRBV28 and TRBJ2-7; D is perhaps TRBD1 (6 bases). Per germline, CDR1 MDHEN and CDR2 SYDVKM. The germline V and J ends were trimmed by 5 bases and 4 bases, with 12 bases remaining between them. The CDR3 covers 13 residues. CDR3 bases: TGTGCCAGCAGTCGATTAACAGGGTACGAGCAGTACTTC. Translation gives CASSRLTGYEQYF.

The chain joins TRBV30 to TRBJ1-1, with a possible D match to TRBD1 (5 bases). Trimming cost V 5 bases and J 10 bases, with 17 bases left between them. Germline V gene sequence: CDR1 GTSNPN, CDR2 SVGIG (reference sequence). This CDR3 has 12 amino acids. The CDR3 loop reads CAWDPGGERAFF. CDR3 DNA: TGTGCCTGGGACCCGGGAGGGGAGAGAGCTTTCTTT.

CDR3 sequence reads: CASSLAVVSGGGYTF. DNA for the CDR3: TGTGCCAGCAGCTTAGCGGTCGTTTCAGGGGGTGGCTACACCTTC. The genes are TRBV11-2 and TRBJ1-2, with 7 bases that match TRBD1. V was clipped by 1 base and J by 7 bases; unmatched bases: 9. CDR3 length equals 15 residues. The germline V gene has CDR1 SGHAT and CDR2 FQNNGV.

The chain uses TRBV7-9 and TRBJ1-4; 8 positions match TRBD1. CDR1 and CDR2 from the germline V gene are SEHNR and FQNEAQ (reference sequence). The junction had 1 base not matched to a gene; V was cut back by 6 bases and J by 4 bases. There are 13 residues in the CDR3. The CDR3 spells CASRGQGNEKLFF. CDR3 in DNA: TGTGCCAGCAGAGGACAGGGTAATGAAAAACTGTTTTTT.